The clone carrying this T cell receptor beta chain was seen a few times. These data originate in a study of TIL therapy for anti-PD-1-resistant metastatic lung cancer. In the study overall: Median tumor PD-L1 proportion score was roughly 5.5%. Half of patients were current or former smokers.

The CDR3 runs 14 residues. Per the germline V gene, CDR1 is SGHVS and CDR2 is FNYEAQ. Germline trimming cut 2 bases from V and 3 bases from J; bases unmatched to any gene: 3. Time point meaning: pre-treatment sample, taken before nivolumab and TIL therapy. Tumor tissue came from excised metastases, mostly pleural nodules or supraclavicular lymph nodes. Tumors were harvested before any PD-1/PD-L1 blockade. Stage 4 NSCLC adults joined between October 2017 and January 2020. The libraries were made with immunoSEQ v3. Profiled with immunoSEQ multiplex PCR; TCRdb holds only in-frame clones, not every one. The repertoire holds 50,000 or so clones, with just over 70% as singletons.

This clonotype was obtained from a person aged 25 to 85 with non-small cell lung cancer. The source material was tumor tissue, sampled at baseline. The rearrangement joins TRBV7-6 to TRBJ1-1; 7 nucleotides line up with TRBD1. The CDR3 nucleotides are TGTGCCAGCAGCTTATTTACAGGGGACACTGAAGCTTTCTTT. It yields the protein CASSLFTGDTEAFF.